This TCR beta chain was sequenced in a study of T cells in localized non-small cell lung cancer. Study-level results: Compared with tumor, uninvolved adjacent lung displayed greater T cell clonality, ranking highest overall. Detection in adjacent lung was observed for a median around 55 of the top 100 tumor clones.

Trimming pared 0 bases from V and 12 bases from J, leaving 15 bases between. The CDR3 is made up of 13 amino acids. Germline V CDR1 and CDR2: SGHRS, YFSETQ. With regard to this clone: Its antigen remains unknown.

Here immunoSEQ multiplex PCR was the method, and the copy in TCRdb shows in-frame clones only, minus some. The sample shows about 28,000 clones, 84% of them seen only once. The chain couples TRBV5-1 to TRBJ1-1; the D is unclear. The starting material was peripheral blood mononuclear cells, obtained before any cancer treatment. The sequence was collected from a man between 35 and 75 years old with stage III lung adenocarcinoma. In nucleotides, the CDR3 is TGCGCCAGCAGCTTGGGGCCCCTGGGGATAACTTTCTTT. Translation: CASSLGPLGITFF.